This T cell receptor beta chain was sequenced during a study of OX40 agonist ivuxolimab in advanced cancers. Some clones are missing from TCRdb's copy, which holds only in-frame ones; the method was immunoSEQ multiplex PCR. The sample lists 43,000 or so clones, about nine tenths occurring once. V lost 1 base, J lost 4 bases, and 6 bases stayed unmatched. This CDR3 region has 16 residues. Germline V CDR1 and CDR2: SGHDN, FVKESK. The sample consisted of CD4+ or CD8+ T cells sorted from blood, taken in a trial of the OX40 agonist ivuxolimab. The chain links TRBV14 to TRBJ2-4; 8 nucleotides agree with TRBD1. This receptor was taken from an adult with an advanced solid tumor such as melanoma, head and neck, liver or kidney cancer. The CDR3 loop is CASSQGSWTGKNIQYF. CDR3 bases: TGTGCCAGCAGCCAAGGATCATGGACAGGGAAAAACATTCAGTACTTC.